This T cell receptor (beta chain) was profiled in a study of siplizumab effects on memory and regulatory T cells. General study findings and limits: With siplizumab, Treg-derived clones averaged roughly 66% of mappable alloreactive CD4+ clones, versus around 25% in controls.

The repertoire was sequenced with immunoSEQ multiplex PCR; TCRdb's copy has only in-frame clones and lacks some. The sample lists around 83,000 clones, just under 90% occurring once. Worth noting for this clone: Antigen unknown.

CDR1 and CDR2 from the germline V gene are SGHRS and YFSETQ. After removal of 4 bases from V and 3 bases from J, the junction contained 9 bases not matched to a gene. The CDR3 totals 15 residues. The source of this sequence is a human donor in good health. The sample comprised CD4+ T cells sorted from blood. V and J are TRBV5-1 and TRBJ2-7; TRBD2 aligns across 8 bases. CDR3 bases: TGCGCCAGCAGCCTGGGGGCGGGAGGTTACTACGAGCAGTACTTC. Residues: CASSLGAGGYYEQYF. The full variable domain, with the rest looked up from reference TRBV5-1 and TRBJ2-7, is KAGVTQTPRYLIKTRGQQVTLSCSPISGHRSVSWYQQTPGQGLQFLFEYFSETQRNKGNFPGRFSGRQFSNSRSEMNVSTLELGDSALYLCASSLGAGGYYEQYFGPGTRLTVT.